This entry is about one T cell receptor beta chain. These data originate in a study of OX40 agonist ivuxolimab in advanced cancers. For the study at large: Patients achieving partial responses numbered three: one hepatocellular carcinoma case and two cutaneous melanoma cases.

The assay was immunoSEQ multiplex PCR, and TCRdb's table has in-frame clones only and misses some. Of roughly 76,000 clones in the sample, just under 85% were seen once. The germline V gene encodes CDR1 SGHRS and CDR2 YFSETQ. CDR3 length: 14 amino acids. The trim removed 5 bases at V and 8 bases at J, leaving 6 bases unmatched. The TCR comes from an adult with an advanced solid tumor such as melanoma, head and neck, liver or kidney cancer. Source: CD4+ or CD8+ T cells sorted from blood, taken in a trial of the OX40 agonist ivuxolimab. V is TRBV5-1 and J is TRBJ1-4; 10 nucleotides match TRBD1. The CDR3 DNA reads TGCGCCAGCAGTCGGGACAGGGGAAACGAAAAACTGTTTTTT. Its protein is CASSRDRGNEKLFF.